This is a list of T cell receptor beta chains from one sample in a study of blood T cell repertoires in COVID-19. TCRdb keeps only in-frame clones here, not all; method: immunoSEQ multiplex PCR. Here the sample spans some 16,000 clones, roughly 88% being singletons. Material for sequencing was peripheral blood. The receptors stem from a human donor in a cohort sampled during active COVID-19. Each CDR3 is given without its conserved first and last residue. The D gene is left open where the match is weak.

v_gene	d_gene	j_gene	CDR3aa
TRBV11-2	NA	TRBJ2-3	ASSLAGDTDTQY
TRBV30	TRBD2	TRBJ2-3	AWSVRRGGPDTQY
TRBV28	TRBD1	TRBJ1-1	ASIGGGKAF
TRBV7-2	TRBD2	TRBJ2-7	ASSTGTSGGYEQY
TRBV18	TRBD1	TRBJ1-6	ASSPRSGTGGYRGFNSPLH
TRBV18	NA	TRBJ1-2	ASSRGSEDGYT
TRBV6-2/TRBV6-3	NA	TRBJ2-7	ASSYPTYEQY
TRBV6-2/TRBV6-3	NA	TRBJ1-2	ASSYTGQAYGYT
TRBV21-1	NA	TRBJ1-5	ATSDEDRASQPQH
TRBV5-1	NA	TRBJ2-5	ASSLGPDLEFQETQY
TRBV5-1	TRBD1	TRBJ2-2	ASSLGWIGRQGRNTGELF
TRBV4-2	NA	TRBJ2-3	ASSQTRSPDTQY
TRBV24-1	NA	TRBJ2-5	ATSDLAPETQY
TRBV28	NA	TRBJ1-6	ASPGGNSPLH
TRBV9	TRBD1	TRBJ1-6	ASSEGTGGYSPLH
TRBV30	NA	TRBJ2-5	AWSVGGFQETQY
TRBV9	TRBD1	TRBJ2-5	ASSVGTGDQETQY
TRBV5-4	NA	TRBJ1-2	ASSLVDSYGYT
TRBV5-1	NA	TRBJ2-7	ASSLIPTTHEQY
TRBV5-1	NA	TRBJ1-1	ASSLANPPGNTEAF
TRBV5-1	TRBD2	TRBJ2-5	ASSWRRGGGQETQY
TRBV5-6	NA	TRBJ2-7	ASSPWTVNYEQY
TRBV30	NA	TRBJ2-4	AWSVWAQRHIQY
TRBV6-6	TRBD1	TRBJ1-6	ASSPDRGGSPLH
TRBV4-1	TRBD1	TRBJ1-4	ASSSGQGFSNEKLF
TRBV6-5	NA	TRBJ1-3	ASRVRAGNTIY
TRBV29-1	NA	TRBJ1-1	SVVAGGHTEAF
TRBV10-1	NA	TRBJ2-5	ASSPGLIQETQY
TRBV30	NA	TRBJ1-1	AWSGRWYTEAF
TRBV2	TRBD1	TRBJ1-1	ASTGEQGRFMNTEAF
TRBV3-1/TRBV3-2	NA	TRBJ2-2	ASSYRARGGELF
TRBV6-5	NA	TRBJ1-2	ASSQTDYGYT
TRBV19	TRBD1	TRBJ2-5	ASSPGTGGFQETQY
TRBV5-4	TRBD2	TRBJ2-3	ASTSKRGGTDTQY
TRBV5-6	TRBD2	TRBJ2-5	ASSLAGGPETQY
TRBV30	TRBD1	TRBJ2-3	AWSRWDRGFTDTQY
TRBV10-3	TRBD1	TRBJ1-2	AISESFRDRGHGYT
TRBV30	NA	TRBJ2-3	AWARGTTDTQY
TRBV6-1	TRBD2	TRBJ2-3	ASSEALAGGTDTQY
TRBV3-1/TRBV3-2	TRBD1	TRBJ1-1	ASSQEGQAMNTEAF